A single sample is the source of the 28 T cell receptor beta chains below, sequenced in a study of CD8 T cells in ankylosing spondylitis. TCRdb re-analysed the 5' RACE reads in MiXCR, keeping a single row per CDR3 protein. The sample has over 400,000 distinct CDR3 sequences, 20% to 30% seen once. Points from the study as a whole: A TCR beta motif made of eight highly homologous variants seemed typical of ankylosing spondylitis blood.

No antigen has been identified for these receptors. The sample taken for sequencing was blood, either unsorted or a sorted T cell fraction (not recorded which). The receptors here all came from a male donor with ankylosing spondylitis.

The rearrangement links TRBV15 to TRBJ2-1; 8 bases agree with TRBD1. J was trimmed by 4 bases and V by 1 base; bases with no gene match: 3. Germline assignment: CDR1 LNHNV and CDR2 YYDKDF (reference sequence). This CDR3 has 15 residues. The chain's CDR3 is CATSRVRQGYNEQFF. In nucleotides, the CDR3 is TGTGCCACCAGCAGAGTGAGACAGGGGTACAATGAGCAGTTCTTC. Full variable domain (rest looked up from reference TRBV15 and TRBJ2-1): DAMVIQNPRYQVTQFGKPVTLSCSQTLNHNVMYWYQQKSSQAPKLLFHYYDKDFNNEADTPDNFQSRRPNTSFCFLDIRSPGLGDTAMYLCATSRVRQGYNEQFFGPGTRLTVL.

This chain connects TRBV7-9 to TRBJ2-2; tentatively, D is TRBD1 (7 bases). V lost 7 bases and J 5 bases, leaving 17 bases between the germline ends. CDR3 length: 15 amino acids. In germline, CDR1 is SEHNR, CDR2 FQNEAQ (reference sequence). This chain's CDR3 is CASNGRDSGTGELFF. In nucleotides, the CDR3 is TGTGCCAGCAACGGGCGGGACAGCGGGACCGGGGAGCTGTTTTTT.

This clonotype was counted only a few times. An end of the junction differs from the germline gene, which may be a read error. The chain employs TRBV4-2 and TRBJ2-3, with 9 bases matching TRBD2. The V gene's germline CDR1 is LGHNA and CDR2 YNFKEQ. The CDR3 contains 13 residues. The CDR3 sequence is CASSQDPSGVQDF. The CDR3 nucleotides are TGTGCCAGCAGCCAAGACCCTAGCGGGGTGCAAGATTTT.

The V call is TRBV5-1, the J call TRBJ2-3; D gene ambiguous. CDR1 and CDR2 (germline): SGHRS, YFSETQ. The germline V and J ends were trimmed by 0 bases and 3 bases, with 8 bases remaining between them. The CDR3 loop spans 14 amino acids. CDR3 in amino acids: CASSLAEVTDTQYF. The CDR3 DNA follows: TGCGCCAGCAGCTTGGCAGAGGTAACAGATACGCAGTATTTT.

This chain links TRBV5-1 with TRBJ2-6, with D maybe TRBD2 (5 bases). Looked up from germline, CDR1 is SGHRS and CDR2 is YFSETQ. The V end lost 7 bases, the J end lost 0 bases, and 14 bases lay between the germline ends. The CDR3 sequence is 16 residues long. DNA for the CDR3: TGCGCCAGCTCACTAGAAACTCGCTCTGGGGCCAACGTCCTGACTTTC. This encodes CASSLETRSGANVLTF.

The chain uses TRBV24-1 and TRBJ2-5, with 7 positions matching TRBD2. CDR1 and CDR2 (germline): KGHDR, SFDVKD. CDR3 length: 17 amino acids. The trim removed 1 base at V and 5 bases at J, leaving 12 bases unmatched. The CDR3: CATSDLGEGGGAETQYF. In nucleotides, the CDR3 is TGTGCCACCAGTGATTTAGGGGAGGGAGGCGGAGCTGAGACCCAGTACTTC.

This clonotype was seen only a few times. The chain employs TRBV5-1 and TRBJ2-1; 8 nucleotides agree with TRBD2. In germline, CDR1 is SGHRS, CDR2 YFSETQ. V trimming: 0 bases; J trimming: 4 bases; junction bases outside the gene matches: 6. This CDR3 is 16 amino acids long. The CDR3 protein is CASSLGTGGVYNEQFF. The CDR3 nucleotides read TGCGCCAGCAGCTTGGGGACGGGGGGGGTTTACAATGAGCAGTTCTTC.

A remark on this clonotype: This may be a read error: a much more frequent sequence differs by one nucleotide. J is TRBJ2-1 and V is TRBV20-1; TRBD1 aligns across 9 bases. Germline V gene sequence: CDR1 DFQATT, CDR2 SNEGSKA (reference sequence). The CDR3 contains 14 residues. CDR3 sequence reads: CCAPRTGVHNEQFF. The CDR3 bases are TGCTGTGCTCCTAGGACAGGGGTTCACAATGAGCAGTTCTTC.

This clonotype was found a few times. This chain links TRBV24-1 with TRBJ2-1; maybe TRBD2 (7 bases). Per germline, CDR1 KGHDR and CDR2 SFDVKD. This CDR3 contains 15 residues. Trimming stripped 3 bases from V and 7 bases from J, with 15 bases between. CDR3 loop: CATSDNGGRENEQFF. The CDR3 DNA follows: TGTGCCACCAGTGATAACGGGGGGCGGGAGAATGAGCAGTTCTTC.

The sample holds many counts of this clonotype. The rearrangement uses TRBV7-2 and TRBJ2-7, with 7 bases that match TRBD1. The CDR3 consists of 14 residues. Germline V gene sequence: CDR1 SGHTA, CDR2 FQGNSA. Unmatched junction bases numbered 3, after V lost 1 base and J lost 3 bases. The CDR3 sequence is CASSLGGTVYEQYV. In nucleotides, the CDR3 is TGTGCCAGCAGCTTAGGGGGGACAGTCTACGAGCAGTACGTC.

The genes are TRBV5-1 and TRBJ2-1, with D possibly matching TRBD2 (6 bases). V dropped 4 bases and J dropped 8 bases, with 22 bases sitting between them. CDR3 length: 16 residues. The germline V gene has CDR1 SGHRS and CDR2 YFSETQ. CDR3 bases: TGCGCCAGCAGCCTGGCGGACTACCTGACATTCTATGAGCAGTTCTTC. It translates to CASSLADYLTFYEQFF.

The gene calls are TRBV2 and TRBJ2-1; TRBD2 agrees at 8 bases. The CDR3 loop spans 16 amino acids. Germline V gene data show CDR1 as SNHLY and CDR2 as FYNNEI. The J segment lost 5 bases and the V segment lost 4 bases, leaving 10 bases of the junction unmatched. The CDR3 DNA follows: TGTGCCAGCAGTGGGGTCGGCGGGAGGAACGACAATGAGCAGTTCTTC. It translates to CASSGVGGRNDNEQFF.

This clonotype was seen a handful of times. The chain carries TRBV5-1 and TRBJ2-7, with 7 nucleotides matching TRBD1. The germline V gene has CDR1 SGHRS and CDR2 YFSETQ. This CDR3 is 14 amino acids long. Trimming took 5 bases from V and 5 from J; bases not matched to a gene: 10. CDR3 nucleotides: TGCGCCAGCAGTTACGACAGGGTATGGGACGAGCAGTACTTC. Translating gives CASSYDRVWDEQYF.

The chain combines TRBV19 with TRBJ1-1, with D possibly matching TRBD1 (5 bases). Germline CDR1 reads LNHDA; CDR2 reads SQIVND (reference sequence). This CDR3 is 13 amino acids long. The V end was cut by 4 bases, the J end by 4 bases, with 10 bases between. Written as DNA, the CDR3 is TGTGCCAGTAGTACACTGGGGGTCACTGAAGCTTTCTTT. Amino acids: CASSTLGVTEAFF.

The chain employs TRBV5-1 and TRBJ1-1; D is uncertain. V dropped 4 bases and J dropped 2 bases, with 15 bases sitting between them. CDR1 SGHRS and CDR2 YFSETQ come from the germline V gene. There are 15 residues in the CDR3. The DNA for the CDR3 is TGCGCCAGCAGCACCTACCCCGGTGGTAACACTGAAGCTTTCTTT. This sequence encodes CASSTYPGGNTEAFF.

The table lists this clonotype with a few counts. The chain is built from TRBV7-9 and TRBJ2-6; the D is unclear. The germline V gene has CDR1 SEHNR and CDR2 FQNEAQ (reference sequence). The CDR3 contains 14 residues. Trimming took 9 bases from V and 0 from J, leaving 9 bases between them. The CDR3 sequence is CARDASSGANVLTF. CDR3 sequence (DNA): TGTGCCAGGGATGCAAGCTCTGGGGCCAACGTCCTGACTTTC.

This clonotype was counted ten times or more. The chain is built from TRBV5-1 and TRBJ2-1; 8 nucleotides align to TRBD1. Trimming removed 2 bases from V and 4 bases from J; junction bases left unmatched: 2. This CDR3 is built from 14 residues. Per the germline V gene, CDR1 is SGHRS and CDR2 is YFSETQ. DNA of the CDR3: TGCGCCAGCAGCTTCGGACAGGGATACAATGAGCAGTTCTTC. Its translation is CASSFGQGYNEQFF.

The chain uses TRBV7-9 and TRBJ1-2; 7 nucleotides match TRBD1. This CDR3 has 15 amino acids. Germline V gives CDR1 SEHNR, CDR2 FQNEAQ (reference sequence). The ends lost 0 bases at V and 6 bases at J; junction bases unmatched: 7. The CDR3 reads CASSLADRTLHGYTF. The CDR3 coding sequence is TGTGCCAGCAGCTTAGCGGACAGGACTTTGCATGGCTACACCTTC.

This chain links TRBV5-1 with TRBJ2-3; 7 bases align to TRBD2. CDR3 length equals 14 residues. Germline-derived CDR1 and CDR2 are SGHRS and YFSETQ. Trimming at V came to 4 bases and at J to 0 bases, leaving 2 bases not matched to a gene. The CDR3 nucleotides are TGCGCCAGCAGCCCGCGGGGGAGCACAGATACGCAGTATTTT. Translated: CASSPRGSTDTQYF. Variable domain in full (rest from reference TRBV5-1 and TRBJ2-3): KAGVTQTPRYLIKTRGQQVTLSCSPISGHRSVSWYQQTPGQGLQFLFEYFSETQRNKGNFPGRFSGRQFSNSRSEMNVSTLELGDSALYLCASSPRGSTDTQYFGPGTRLTVL.

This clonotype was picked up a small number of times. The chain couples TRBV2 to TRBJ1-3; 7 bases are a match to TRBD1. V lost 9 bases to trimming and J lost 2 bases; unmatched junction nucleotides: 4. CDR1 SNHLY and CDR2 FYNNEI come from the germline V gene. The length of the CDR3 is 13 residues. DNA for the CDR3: TGTGCCAGTCGACAGGGCCCTGGAAACACCATATATTTT. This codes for CASRQGPGNTIYF.

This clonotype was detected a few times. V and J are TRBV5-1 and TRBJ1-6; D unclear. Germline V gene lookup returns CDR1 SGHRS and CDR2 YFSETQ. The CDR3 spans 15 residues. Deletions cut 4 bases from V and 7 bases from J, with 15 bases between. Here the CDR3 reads CASSPTEAGNSPLHF. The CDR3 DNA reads TGCGCCAGCAGCCCCACAGAGGCGGGGAATTCACCCCTCCACTTT.

This CDR3 reads CSARDRRGMGTEAFF. DNA for the CDR3: TGCAGTGCTAGAGATCGAAGGGGGATGGGCACTGAAGCTTTCTTT. The rearrangement uses TRBV20-1 and TRBJ1-1, with a possible D match to TRBD1 (6 bases). From germline, CDR1 is DFQATT and CDR2 SNEGSKA (reference sequence). The CDR3 loop spans 15 amino acids. Trimming left V 0 bases short and J 4 bases short, with 15 bases between.

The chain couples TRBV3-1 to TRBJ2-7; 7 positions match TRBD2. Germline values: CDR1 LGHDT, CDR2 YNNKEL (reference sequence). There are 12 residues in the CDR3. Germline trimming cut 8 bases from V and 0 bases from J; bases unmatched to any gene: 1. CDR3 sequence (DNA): TGTGCCAGCGCGGGGGACTCCTACGAGCAGTACTTC. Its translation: CASAGDSYEQYF.

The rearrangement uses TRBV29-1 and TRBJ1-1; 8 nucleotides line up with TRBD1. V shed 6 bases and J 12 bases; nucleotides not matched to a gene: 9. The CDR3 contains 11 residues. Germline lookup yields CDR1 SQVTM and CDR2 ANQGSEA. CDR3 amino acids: CSVLGQGGTFF. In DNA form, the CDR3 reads TGCAGCGTACTCGGACAGGGAGGGACTTTCTTT.

CDR3: CATSISQGLGYGYTF. The CDR3 bases are TGTGCCACCAGCATAAGTCAGGGGCTGGGCTATGGCTACACCTTC. The chain links TRBV15 to TRBJ1-2, with a possible D match to TRBD1 (6 bases). CDR1 LNHNV and CDR2 YYDKDF come from the germline V gene (reference sequence). V was trimmed by 4 bases and J by 4 bases, leaving 16 bases between them. This CDR3 has 15 amino acids. The entire variable domain, with the rest obtained from reference TRBV15 and TRBJ1-2, is as follows: DAMVIQNPRYQVTQFGKPVTLSCSQTLNHNVMYWYQQKSSQAPKLLFHYYDKDFNNEADTPDNFQSRRPNTSFCFLDIRSPGLGDTAMYLCATSISQGLGYGYTFGSGTRLTVV.

The DNA of the CDR3 is TGTGCCACCAGTGATTTGAGTAGCGGGATTCAAGAGACCCAGTACTTC. Its protein product is CATSDLSSGIQETQYF. The J gene is TRBJ2-5, the V gene TRBV24-1; 8 positions match TRBD2. The CDR3 has 16 residues. Germline V gene lookup returns CDR1 KGHDR and CDR2 SFDVKD. The junction had 4 bases not matched to a gene; V was cut back by 0 bases and J by 2 bases.

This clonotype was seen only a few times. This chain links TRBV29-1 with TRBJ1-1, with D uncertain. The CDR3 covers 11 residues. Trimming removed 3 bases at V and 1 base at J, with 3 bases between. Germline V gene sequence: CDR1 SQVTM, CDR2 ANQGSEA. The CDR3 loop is CSVDKNTEAFF. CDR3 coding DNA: TGCAGCGTTGACAAGAACACTGAAGCTTTCTTT. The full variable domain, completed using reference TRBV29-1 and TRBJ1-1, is SAVISQKPSRDICQRGTSLTIQCQVDSQVTMMFWYRQQPGQSLTLIATANQGSEATYESGFVIDKFPISRPNLTFSTLTVSNMSPEDSSIYLCSVDKNTEAFFGQGTRLTVV.

CDR3 sequence: CASSLVSFRDTQYF. CDR3 sequence (DNA): TGTGCCAGCAGCTTAGTTAGTTTTAGGGATACGCAGTATTTT. The chain combines TRBV7-2 with TRBJ2-3; no firm D call. V dropped 1 base and J dropped 6 bases, with 11 bases sitting between them. Germline-derived CDR1 and CDR2 are SGHTA and FQGNSA. The CDR3 contains 14 residues.